This T cell receptor (beta chain) appears in the sequencing data of a study of identical twins. Findings and limits, study-wide: For out-of-frame alpha sequences shared by twins, low generation probability was in excess.

Regarding this clonotype: The antigen is undetermined.

Template switching added a universal primer binding site, and final cDNA carried unique molecular identifiers. TCRdb re-called the 5' RACE reads with MiXCR, one entry per CDR3 protein. In the table there are more than 1.5 million distinct CDR3 sequences, about 31% of which are singletons. V was shortened by 7 bases and J by 4 bases, with 10 bases between the two germline ends. The CDR3 consists of 13 residues. Healthy Caucasians provided all donations. The chain has TRBV12-3 or TRBV12-4 and TRBJ2-2; possible D gene TRBD1, 5 bases. Sequencing used cord blood. The receptor comes from a newborn girl in good health. As DNA, the CDR3 is TGTGCCAGCAACTCTAGGGGCACCGGGGAGCTGTTTTTT. Its protein product is CASNSRGTGELFF.